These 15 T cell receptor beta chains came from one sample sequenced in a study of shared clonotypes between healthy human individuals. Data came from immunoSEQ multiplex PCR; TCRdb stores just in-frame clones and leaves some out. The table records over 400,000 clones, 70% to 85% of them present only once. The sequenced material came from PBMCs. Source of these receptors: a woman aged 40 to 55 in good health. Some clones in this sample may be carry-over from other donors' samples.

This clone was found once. The CDR3 region is CASIRTSGAYNEQFF. CDR3 coding DNA: TGTGCCAGCATCCGGACTAGCGGGGCTTACAATGAGCAGTTCTTC. The V call is TRBV7-8, the J call TRBJ2-1; 12 nucleotides align to TRBD2. Per germline, CDR1 SGHVS and CDR2 FQNEAQ. The CDR3 is 15 amino acids. V lost 7 bases to trimming and J lost 4 bases; unmatched junction nucleotides: 5.

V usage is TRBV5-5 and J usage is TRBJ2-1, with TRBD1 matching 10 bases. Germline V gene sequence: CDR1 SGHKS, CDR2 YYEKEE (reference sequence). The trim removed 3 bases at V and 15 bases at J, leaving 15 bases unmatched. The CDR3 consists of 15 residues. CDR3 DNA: TGTGCCAGCAGCTCCCCCGGGACAGGGGAAAATCGGGGGTTCTTC. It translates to CASSSPGTGENRGFF.

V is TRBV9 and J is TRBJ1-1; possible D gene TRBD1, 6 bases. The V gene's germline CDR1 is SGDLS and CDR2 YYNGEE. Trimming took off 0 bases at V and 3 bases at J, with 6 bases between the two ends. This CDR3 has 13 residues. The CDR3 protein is CASSVDRDTEAFF. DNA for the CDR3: TGTGCCAGCAGCGTAGACAGGGACACTGAAGCTTTCTTT.

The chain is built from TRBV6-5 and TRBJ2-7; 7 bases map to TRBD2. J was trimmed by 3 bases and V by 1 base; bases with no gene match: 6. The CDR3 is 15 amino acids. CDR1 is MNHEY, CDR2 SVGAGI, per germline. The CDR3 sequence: CASSYWSGGSYEQYF. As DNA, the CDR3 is TGTGCCAGCAGTTACTGGTCCGGCGGGAGCTACGAGCAGTACTTC.

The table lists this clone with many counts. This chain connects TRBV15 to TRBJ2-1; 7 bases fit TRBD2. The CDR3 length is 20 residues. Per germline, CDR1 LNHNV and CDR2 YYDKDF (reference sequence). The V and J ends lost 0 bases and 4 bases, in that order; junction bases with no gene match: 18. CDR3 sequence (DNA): TGTGCCACCAGCAGAGATCTCTTTATTGGCGGGACTACCCCATACAATGAGCAGTTCTTC. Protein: CATSRDLFIGGTTPYNEQFF.

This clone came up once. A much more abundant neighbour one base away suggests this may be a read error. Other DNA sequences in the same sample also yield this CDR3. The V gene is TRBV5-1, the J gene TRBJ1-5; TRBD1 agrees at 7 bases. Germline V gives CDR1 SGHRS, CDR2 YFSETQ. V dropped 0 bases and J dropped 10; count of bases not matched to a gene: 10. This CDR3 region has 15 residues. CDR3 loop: CASSLEGARGQPQHF. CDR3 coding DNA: TGCGCCAGCAGCTTGGAGGGGGCGCGGGGGCAACCCCAGCATTTT. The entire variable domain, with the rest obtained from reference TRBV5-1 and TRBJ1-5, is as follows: KAGVTQTPRYLIKTRGQQVTLSCSPISGHRSVSWYQQTPGQGLQFLFEYFSETQRNKGNFPGRFSGRQFSNSRSEMNVSTLELGDSALYLCASSLEGARGQPQHFGDGTRLSIL.

The CDR3 is CASSIEKASGRLSNTGELFF. The CDR3 DNA reads TGTGCCAGTAGTATAGAAAAGGCTAGCGGGAGGTTGTCGAACACCGGGGAGCTGTTTTTT. The V call is TRBV19, the J call TRBJ2-2; 11 bases are shared with TRBD2. The CDR3 spans 20 residues. Germline CDR1 LNHDA, CDR2 SQIVND (reference sequence). V lost 0 bases, J lost 0 bases, and 9 bases stayed unmatched.

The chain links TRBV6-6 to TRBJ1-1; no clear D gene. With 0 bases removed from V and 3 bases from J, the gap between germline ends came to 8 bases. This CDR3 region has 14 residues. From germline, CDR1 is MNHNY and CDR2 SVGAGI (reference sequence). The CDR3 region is CASSYSISYTEAFF. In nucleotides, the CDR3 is TGTGCCAGCAGTTACTCGATCTCATACACTGAAGCTTTCTTT.

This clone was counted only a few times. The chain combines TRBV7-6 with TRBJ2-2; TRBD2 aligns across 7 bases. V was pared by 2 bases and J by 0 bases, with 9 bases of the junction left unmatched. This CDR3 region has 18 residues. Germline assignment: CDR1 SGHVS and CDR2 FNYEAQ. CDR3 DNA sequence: TGTGCCAGCAGCTTACGGGGAGGGGTACTAACGAACACCGGGGAGCTGTTTTTT. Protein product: CASSLRGGVLTNTGELFF.

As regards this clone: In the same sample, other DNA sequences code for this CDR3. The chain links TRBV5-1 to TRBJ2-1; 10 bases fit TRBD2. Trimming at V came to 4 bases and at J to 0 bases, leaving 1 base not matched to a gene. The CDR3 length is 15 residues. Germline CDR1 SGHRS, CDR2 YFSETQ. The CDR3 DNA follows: TGCGCCAGCAGCCGGACTAGCGGCTCCTACAATGAGCAGTTCTTC. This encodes CASSRTSGSYNEQFF.

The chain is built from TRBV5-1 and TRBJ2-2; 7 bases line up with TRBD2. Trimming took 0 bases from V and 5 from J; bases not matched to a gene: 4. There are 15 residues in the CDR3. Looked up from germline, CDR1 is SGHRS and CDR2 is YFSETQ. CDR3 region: CASSLAPSGTGELFF. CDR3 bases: TGCGCCAGCAGCTTGGCACCTAGCGGTACCGGGGAGCTGTTTTTT.

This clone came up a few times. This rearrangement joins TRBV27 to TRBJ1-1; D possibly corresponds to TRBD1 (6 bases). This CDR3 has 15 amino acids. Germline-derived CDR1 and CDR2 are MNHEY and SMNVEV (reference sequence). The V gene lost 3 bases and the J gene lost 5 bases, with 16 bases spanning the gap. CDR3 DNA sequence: TGTGCCAGCAGTTTTATTCAGGGGAGGGGTACTGAAGCTTTCTTT. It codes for CASSFIQGRGTEAFF.

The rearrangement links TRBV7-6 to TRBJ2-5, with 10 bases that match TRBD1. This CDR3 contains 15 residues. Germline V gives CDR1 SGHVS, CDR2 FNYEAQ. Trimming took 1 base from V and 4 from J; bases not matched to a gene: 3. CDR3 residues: CASSLVDRGGETQYF. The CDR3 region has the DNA TGTGCCAGCAGCTTAGTGGACAGGGGGGGAGAGACCCAGTACTTC.

The CDR3 spells CASGWGVYEQYF. The CDR3 DNA reads as TGTGCCAGCGGCTGGGGAGTCTACGAGCAGTACTTC. The J gene is TRBJ2-7, the V gene TRBV28; perhaps TRBD2 as D (5 bases). CDR1 and CDR2 (germline): MDHEN, SYDVKM. The germline V and J ends were trimmed by 8 bases and 3 bases, with 11 bases remaining between them. The CDR3 loop spans 12 amino acids.

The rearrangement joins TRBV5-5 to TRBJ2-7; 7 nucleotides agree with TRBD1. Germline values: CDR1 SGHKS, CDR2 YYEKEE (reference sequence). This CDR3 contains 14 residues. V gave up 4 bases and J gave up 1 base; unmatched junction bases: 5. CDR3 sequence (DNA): TGTGCCAGCAGCGGGACAGCGATTTCCTACGAGCAGTACTTC. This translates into CASSGTAISYEQYF.